Below are 4 T cell receptor beta chains sequenced from a single sample in a study of cytomegalovirus exposure and HLA in healthy donors. This PCR relied on a set of 60 Vbeta primers and 13 Jbeta primers. Sequencing used immunoSEQ multiplex PCR; TCRdb keeps in-frame clones, though not all of them. There are around 260,000 clones in the sample; 75% to 90% occur only once, and about 0.28% lies in the top ten. The specimen was PBMCs. Source of these receptors: a girl aged 2 to 9 in good health and CMV-seronegative.

The chain couples TRBV6-1 to TRBJ2-2, with 7 bases aligning to TRBD1. J was trimmed by 4 bases and V by 6 bases; bases with no gene match: 8. Germline loops: CDR1 MNHNS, CDR2 SASEGT. The CDR3 has 15 residues. The DNA for the CDR3 is TGTGCCAGCAGGCGACAGGGACCGGGCACCGGGGAGCTGTTTTTT. As protein: CASRRQGPGTGELFF.

The chain joins TRBV9 to TRBJ2-7, with D maybe TRBD1 (5 bases). This CDR3 is 15 amino acids long. V dropped 3 bases and J dropped 0 bases, with 13 bases sitting between them. The germline V gene encodes CDR1 SGDLS and CDR2 YYNGEE. The CDR3 is CASSAHRTSSYEQYF. The CDR3 nucleotides are TGTGCCAGCAGCGCCCACAGGACCAGCTCCTACGAGCAGTACTTC.

The chain is built from TRBV11-3 and TRBJ2-5; 7 bases are shared with TRBD2. The CDR3 spans 14 residues. CDR1 is SGHNT, CDR2 YENEEA, per germline. The junction had 3 bases not matched to a gene; V was cut back by 2 bases and J by 3 bases. The CDR3: CASSLSAGEETQYF. The DNA for the CDR3 is TGTGCCAGCAGCTTATCGGCGGGGGAAGAGACCCAGTACTTC.

Points on this clone: The same CDR3 also results from other DNA sequences found in this sample. The V and J genes are TRBV5-1 and TRBJ1-4; 10 bases are a match to TRBD1. Germline trimming cut 2 bases from V and 7 bases from J; bases unmatched to any gene: 2. Germline CDR1 reads SGHRS; CDR2 reads YFSETQ. CDR3 length: 14 amino acids. CDR3: CASSLGQGGEKLFF. CDR3 sequence (DNA): TGCGCCAGCAGCTTAGGACAGGGGGGTGAAAAACTGTTTTTT.